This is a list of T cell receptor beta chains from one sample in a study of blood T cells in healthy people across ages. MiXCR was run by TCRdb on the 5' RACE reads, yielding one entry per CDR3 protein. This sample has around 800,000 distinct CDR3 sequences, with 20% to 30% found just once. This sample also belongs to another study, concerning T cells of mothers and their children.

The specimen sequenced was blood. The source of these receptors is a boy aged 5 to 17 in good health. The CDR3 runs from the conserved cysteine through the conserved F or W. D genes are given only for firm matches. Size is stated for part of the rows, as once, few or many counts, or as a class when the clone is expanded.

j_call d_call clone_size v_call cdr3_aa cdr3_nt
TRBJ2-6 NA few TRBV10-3 CATRSGANVLTF TGTGCCACTAGGTCTGGGGCCAACGTCCTGACTTTC
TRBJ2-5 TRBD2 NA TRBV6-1 CASSRTGGLAGVEETQYF TGTGCCAGCAGCCGGACTGGTGGATTAGCGGGGGTGGAGGAGACCCAGTACTTC
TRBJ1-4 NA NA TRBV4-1 CASSPGGTTNEKLFF TGCGCCAGCAGCCCTGGGGGGACCACAAATGAAAAACTGTTTTTT
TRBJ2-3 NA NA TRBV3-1 CASTLREGDTQYF TGTGCCAGCACTTTGAGGGAAGGAGATACGCAGTATTTT
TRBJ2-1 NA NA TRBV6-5 CASSYGGGYSYNEQFF TGTGCCAGCAGTTACGGCGGGGGCTATTCCTACAATGAGCAGTTCTTC
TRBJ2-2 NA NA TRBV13 CASSHRVGNTGELFF TGTGCCAGCAGCCACAGGGTCGGGAACACCGGGGAGCTGTTTTTT
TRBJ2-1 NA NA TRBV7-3 CASSSGGTAYNEQFF TGTGCCAGCAGCTCCGGAGGGACAGCCTACAATGAGCAGTTCTTC
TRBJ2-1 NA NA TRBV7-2 CASSPSNNEQFF TGTGCCAGCAGCCCCAGTAACAATGAGCAGTTCTTC
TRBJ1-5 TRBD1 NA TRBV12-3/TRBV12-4 CASSPGTGGNQPQHF TGTGCCAGCAGTCCGGGGACAGGGGGCAATCAGCCCCAGCATTTT
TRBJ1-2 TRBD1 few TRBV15 CATSRDGQGFTSYTF TGTGCCACCAGCAGGGATGGACAGGGTTTTACCAGCTACACCTTC
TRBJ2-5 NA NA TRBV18 CASSPSAAARETQYF TGTGCCAGCTCACCCTCAGCAGCGGCTCGGGAGACCCAGTACTTC
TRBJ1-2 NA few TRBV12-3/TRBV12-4 CASTGPERNYGYTF TGTGCCAGCACAGGGCCAGAGCGTAACTATGGCTACACCTTC
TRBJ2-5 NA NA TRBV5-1 CASSVTIVRETQYF TGCGCCAGCAGCGTAACAATAGTCCGGGAGACCCAGTACTTC
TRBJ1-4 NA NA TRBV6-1 CASSEAGRAAEKLFF TGTGCCAGCAGTGAAGCTGGGAGGGCAGCAGAAAAACTGTTTTTT
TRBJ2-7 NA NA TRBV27 CASSFGPAAGYEQYF TGTGCCAGCAGTTTTGGTCCAGCAGCAGGTTACGAGCAGTACTTC
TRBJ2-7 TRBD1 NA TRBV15 CATSRDRGQSSYEQYF TGTGCCACCAGCAGAGATAGGGGGCAGAGCTCCTACGAGCAGTACTTC
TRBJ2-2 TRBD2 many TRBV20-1 CSVREGLAGPGELFF TGCAGTGTTAGAGAAGGACTAGCGGGGCCCGGGGAGCTGTTTTTT
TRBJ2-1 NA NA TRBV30 CAWSVEDPSYNEQFF TGTGCCTGGAGTGTAGAGGACCCGTCCTACAATGAGCAGTTCTTC
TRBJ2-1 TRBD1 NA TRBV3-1 CASSQGTGGRSGQFF TGTGCCAGCAGCCAAGGGACAGGGGGTCGTAGTGGGCAGTTCTTC
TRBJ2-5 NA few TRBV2 CASSEGPGETQYF TGTGCCAGCAGTGAGGGACCGGGAGAGACCCAGTACTTC
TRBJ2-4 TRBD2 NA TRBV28 CASSGGGLNIQYF TGTGCCAGCAGCGGGGGGGGCCTCAACATTCAGTACTTC
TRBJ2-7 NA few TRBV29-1 CSVQGRAYEQYF TGCAGCGTCCAAGGCAGAGCCTACGAGCAGTACTTC
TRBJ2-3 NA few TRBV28 CASSFAPSSGTQYF TGTGCCAGCAGTTTCGCGCCCTCGTCGGGGACGCAGTATTTT
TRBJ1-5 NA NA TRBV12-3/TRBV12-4 CASGWTSGNQPQHF TGTGCCAGCGGGTGGACTTCGGGCAATCAGCCCCAGCATTTT
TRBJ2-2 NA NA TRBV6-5 CASSYERNTGELFF TGTGCCAGCAGTTACGAGAGAAACACCGGGGAGCTGTTTTTT
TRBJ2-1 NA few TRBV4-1 CASSQVFLSSYNEQFF TGCGCCAGCAGCCAAGTATTCCTTAGCTCCTACAATGAGCAGTTCTTC
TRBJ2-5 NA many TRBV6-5 CASSPDGPQETQYF TGTGCCAGCAGCCCTGACGGACCCCAAGAGACCCAGTACTTC
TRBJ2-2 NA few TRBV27 CASSLIRSRAGELFF TGTGCCAGCAGTCTAATCCGGTCGCGTGCCGGGGAGCTGTTTTTT
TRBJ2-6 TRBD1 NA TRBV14 CASSQEGQDTSGANVLTF TGTGCCAGCAGCCAAGAGGGACAGGACACCTCTGGGGCCAACGTCCTGACTTTC
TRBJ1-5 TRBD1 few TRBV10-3 CAISESPVQGVGQPQHF TGTGCCATCAGTGAGTCCCCGGTACAGGGGGTTGGTCAGCCCCAGCATTTT
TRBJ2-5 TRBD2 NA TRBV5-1 CASSWWSSGGRGTQYF TGCGCCAGCAGCTGGTGGTCTAGCGGGGGCCGAGGGACCCAGTACTTC
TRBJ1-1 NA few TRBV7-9 CASSLGQGSDTEAFF TGTGCCAGCAGCTTAGGCCAGGGGTCCGACACTGAAGCTTTCTTT
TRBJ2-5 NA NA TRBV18 CASSPRTVGETQYF TGTGCCAGCTCACCCCGTACAGTAGGGGAGACCCAGTACTTC
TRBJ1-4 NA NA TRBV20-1 CSARDGSTNEKLFF TGCAGTGCCCGGGACGGTTCAACTAATGAAAAACTGTTTTTT
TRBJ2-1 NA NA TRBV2 CASSPWAEQFF TGTGCCAGTTCCCCCTGGGCGGAGCAGTTCTTC
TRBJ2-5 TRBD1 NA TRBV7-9 CASSIRQGYQETQYF TGTGCCAGCAGTATCAGACAGGGTTACCAAGAGACCCAGTACTTC
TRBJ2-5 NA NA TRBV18 CASSPQGNGKTQYF TGTGCCAGCTCTCCTCAGGGTAACGGAAAGACCCAGTACTTC
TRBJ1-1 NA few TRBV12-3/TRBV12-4 CASRPDSSRSNTEAFF TGTGCCAGCAGACCCGACAGCTCCCGTTCGAACACTGAAGCTTTCTTT
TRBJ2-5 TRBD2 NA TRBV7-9 CASSNILAGELETQYF TGTGCCAGCAGCAATATACTAGCGGGGGAACTGGAGACCCAGTACTTC
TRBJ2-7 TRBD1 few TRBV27 CASSSRPDRAYEQYF TGTGCCAGCAGTAGCCGCCCGGACAGGGCGTACGAGCAGTACTTC
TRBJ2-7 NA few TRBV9 CASSVDQASYEQYF TGTGCCAGCAGCGTAGACCAGGCTTCCTACGAGCAGTACTTC
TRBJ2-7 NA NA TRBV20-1 CSARAHPEQYF TGCAGTGCTCGGGCGCACCCTGAGCAGTACTTC
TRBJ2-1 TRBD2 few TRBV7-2 CASSSSSGGPGNEQFF TGTGCCAGCAGCTCCTCTAGCGGGGGGCCGGGGAATGAGCAGTTCTTC
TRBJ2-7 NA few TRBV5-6 CASSFGTDTAYEQYF TGTGCCAGCAGCTTCGGGACCGATACTGCCTACGAGCAGTACTTC
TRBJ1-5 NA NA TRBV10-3 CAISESGRGAGNQPQHF TGTGCCATCAGTGAGTCAGGGCGGGGGGCAGGCAATCAGCCCCAGCATTTT
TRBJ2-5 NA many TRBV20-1 CSLETQYF TGCAGTCTAGAGACCCAGTACTTC
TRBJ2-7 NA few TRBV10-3 CASAGPSYEQYF TGTGCCTCGGCCGGGCCGAGCTACGAGCAGTACTTC
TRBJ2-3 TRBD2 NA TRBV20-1 CSAPPRLAGTSSTDTQYF TGCAGTGCCCCCCCCCGACTAGCGGGGACGTCTAGCACAGATACGCAGTATTTT
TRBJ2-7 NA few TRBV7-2 CASSLGPRAEEQYF TGTGCCAGCAGCTTGGGCCCCCGGGCAGAGGAGCAGTACTTC
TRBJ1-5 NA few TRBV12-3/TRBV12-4 CASSHTGNNQPQHF TGTGCCAGCAGCCATACAGGGAACAATCAGCCCCAGCATTTT